This T cell receptor beta chain was obtained from a study of blood T cell repertoires in COVID-19. Turning to the study itself: There were acute and convalescent COVID-19 samples, and they came from the United States, Italy and Spain.

Authors' analysis steps: The authors estimated nucleated cell counts from reference gene primer amplification. The protocol was immunoSEQ multiplex PCR, while the TCRdb copy is restricted to in-frame clones and leaves out a portion. V and J calls and clone size follow that table, whereas D and trimming were derived from the DNA. The sample holds more than 200,000 clones, around 84% seen once. Germline assignment: CDR1 SGHRS and CDR2 YFSETQ. The CDR3 is 16 amino acids. Germline trimming cut 2 bases from V and 3 bases from J; bases unmatched to any gene: 8. What was sequenced was peripheral blood. The receptor was derived from a man in his 60s with acute or convalescent COVID-19. The chain joins TRBV5-1 to TRBJ2-3, with 8 bases lining up with TRBD2. The CDR3 protein is CASSFGLAGMTDTQYF. The CDR3 DNA reads as TGCGCCAGCAGCTTCGGGCTAGCGGGCATGACAGATACGCAGTATTTT.